This is a list of T cell receptor beta chains from one sample in a study of T cell responses to AZD1222 COVID-19 vaccine. Profiling relied on immunoSEQ multiplex PCR, and the TCRdb table lists in-frame clones only, not all of them. The sample holds about 220,000 clones, about 92% seen once. The input for sequencing was peripheral blood, taken on day 0 of MenACWY control vaccination. The receptors derive from an adult in good health. Both conserved end residues are part of each CDR3. The D gene is left open where the match is weak. Some rows have no size entry. The others give once, few or many, or a class for an expanded clone.

>-|TRBJ2-3|TRBV7-9|TRBD2
CASSSTSGGAEDTQYF
TGTGCCAGCAGCTCGACTAGCGGGGGGGCAGAAGATACGCAGTATTTT
>-|TRBJ1-2|TRBV30|-
CAWSGTLSADGYTF
TGTGCCTGGAGTGGTACCCTTTCTGCGGATGGCTACACCTTC
>-|TRBJ1-6|TRBV5-1|TRBD1
CASSPGDSTYNSPLHF
TGCGCCAGCAGCCCTGGGGACAGCACATATAATTCACCCCTCCACTTT
>-|TRBJ2-7|TRBV28|TRBD1
CASSSHDRVSYEQYF
TGTGCCAGCAGTTCCCATGACAGGGTGTCCTACGAGCAGTACTTC
>-|TRBJ1-3|TRBV7-2|-
CASTQGPSGNTIYF
TGTGCCAGCACCCAGGGGCCCTCTGGAAACACCATATATTTT
>once|TRBJ1-5|TRBV27|TRBD1
CASKFTGDVQPQHF
TGTGCCAGCAAATTCACAGGGGATGTTCAGCCCCAGCATTTT
>-|TRBJ1-1|TRBV18|TRBD1
CASSVSQGQLNTETFF
TGTGCCAGCTCAGTGAGTCAGGGACAGCTGAACACTGAAACTTTCTTT
>-|TRBJ1-6|TRBV6-1|-
CASSEGNLPSPLHF
TGTGCCAGCAGTGAGGGTAACCTACCTTCACCCCTCCACTTT
>-|TRBJ1-6|TRBV6-5|-
CASRDGQPNSPLHF
TGTGCCAGCAGAGACGGGCAACCCAATTCACCCCTCCACTTT
>few|TRBJ1-1|TRBV6-5|-
CASSPREQNTEAFF
TGTGCCAGCAGCCCCAGGGAGCAGAACACTGAAGCTTTCTTT
>-|TRBJ2-3|TRBV4-2|TRBD2
CASSQGTGLAGTDTQYF
TGTGCCAGCAGCCAAGGGACGGGACTAGCGGGGACAGATACGCAGTATTTT
>-|TRBJ2-6|TRBV19|-
CASIPGGPTASGANVLTF
TGTGCCAGTATACCCGGAGGGCCCACGGCCTCGGGGGCCAACGTCCTGACTTTC
>-|TRBJ2-3|TRBV11-2|-
CASSPITTDTQYF
TGTGCCAGCAGCCCAATCACCACAGATACGCAGTATTTT
>-|TRBJ1-1|TRBV27|TRBD1
CASSPWGDRGEAFF
TGTGCCAGCAGTCCCTGGGGGGACAGGGGAGAAGCTTTCTTT
>-|TRBJ2-2|TRBV4-2|TRBD1
CASSHLGDRADGELFF
TGTGCCAGCAGCCATCTCGGGGACAGGGCAGACGGGGAGCTGTTTTTT
>-|TRBJ1-6|TRBV18|-
CASSPREGAYNSPLHF
TGTGCCAGCTCACCAAGGGAGGGCGCCTATAATTCACCCCTCCACTTT
>-|TRBJ1-6|TRBV6-6|TRBD1
CASSLGQGDHNNSPLHF
TGTGCCAGCAGTCTAGGACAGGGGGACCACAATAATTCACCCCTCCACTTT
>-|TRBJ2-5|TRBV6-5|TRBD1
CASRETGVETQYF
TGTGCCAGCAGGGAGACAGGGGTGGAGACCCAGTACTTC
>-|TRBJ2-1|TRBV5-1|-
CASSLELANEQFF
TGCGCCAGCAGCTTGGAACTAGCTAATGAGCAGTTCTTC
>-|TRBJ2-3|TRBV12-3/TRBV12-4|-
CASTPWASDTQYF
TGTGCCAGCACCCCATGGGCATCAGATACGCAGTATTTT
>-|TRBJ1-4|TRBV15|-
CATSRDPAATNEKLFF
TGTGCCACCAGCAGAGATCCGGCGGCTACTAATGAAAAACTGTTTTTT
>-|TRBJ1-5|TRBV28|-
CASTYSNQPQHF
TGTGCCAGCACCTATAGCAATCAGCCCCAGCATTTT
>-|TRBJ1-2|TRBV19|-
CASRRDPTGGYTF
TGTGCCAGCCGACGGGACCCCACGGGAGGCTACACCTTC
>-|TRBJ2-3|TRBV7-9|-
CATVGRVADTQYF
TGTGCCACCGTCGGCAGGGTTGCAGATACGCAGTATTTT
>-|TRBJ2-2|TRBV11-3|-
CASSLYGVVTGELFF
TGTGCCAGCAGCTTATACGGGGTTGTGACCGGGGAGCTGTTTTTT
>-|TRBJ2-2|TRBV11-3|-
CASSSGPTGELFF
TGTGCCAGCAGCTCGGGGCCCACCGGGGAGCTGTTTTTT
>-|TRBJ1-1|TRBV7-9|TRBD1
CASSLKGANTEAFF
TGTGCCAGCAGCTTAAAGGGGGCGAACACTGAAGCTTTCTTT
>-|TRBJ1-1|TRBV29-1|-
CSAKERIEAFF
TGCAGCGCCAAAGAGAGAATTGAAGCTTTCTTT
>-|TRBJ2-7|TRBV9|-
CASSAMAETYEQYF
TGTGCCAGCAGCGCGATGGCGGAGACCTACGAGCAGTACTTC
>-|TRBJ1-6|TRBV7-2|-
CASSNFQGRTYNSPLHF
TGTGCCAGCAGCAATTTTCAGGGAAGGACCTATAATTCACCCCTCCACTTT
>-|TRBJ1-5|TRBV19|TRBD1
CASSMGQPNQPQHF
TGTGCCAGTAGTATGGGACAGCCAAATCAGCCCCAGCATTTT
>-|TRBJ1-5|TRBV28|TRBD1
CASSLGGGQGLTQPQHF
TGTGCCAGCAGTTTAGGTGGTGGACAGGGGTTAACTCAGCCCCAGCATTTT
>-|TRBJ2-1|TRBV3-1/TRBV3-2|-
CASSPRSGGSYNEQFF
TGTGCCAGCAGCCCCAGGTCTGGTGGCTCCTACAATGAGCAGTTCTTC
>-|TRBJ1-1|TRBV18|-
CASSPRAEPNTEAFF
TGTGCCAGCTCACCACGCGCAGAACCGAACACTGAAGCTTTCTTT
>-|TRBJ1-2|TRBV19|-
CASSIGHPNYGYTF
TGTGCCAGTAGTATTGGACACCCCAACTATGGCTACACCTTC
>-|TRBJ1-2|TRBV30|-
CAWSASPYGYTF
TGTGCCTGGAGTGCGAGCCCCTATGGCTACACCTTC
>-|TRBJ1-4|TRBV7-9|TRBD1
CASSLGQGERGEKLFF
TGTGCCAGCAGCTTGGGACAGGGGGAGCGGGGTGAAAAACTGTTTTTT
>-|TRBJ2-1|TRBV7-2|TRBD2
CASSLALAGGSYNEQFF
TGTGCCAGCAGCTTAGCGCTAGCGGGGGGGTCCTACAATGAGCAGTTCTTC
>-|TRBJ1-1|TRBV5-1|-
CASSQGGLFGASGNTEAFF
TGCGCCAGCAGCCAGGGTGGACTCTTCGGGGCGAGCGGGAACACTGAAGCTTTCTTT
>-|TRBJ1-4|TRBV18|-
CASSPYPGFTNEKLFF
TGTGCCAGCTCACCATACCCGGGGTTTACTAATGAAAAACTGTTTTTT
>-|TRBJ2-1|TRBV9|-
CASSPWGTGGNEQFF
TGTGCCAGCAGCCCTTGGGGGACCGGGGGCAATGAGCAGTTCTTC